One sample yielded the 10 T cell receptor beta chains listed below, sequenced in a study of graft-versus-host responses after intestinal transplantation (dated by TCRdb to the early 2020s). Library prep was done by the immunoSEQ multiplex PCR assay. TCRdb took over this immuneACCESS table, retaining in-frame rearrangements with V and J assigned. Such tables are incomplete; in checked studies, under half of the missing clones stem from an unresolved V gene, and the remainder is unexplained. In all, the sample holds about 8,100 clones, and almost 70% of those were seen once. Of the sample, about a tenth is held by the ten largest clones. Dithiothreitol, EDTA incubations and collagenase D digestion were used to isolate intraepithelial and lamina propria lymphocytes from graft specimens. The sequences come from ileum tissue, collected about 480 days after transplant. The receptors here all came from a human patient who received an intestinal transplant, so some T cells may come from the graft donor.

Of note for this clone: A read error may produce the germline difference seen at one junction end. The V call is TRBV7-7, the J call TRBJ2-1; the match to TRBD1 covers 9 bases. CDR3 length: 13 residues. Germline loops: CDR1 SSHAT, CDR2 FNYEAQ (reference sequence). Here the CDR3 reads CASSWDRDNEQFF. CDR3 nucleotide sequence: TGTGCTAGCAGCTGGGACAGGGACAATGAGCAGTTCTTC.

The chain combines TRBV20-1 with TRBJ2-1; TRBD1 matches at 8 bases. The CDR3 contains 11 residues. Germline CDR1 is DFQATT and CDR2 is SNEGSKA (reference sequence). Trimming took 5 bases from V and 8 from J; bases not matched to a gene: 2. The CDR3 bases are TGCAGTGCTGAGGACAGGGATGAGCAGTTCTTC. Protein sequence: CSAEDRDEQFF.

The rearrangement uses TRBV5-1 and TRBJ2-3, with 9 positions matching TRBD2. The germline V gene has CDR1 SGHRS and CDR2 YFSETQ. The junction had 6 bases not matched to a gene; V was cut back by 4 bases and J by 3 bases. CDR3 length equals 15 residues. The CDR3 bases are TGCGCCAGCAGCCAAGGACTAGCGAAGACAGATACGCAGTATTTT. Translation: CASSQGLAKTDTQYF.

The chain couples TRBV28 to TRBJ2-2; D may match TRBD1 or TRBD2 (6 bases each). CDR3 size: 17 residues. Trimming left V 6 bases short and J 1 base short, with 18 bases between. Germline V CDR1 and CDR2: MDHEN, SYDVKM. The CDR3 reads CASSVITGALNTGELFF. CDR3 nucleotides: TGTGCCAGCAGCGTGATAACGGGGGCCCTGAACACCGGGGAGCTGTTTTTT.

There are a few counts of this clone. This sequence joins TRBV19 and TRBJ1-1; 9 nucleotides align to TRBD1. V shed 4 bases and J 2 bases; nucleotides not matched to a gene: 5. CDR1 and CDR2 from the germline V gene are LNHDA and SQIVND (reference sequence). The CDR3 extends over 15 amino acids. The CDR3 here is CASSKWGQGNTEAFF. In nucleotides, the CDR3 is TGTGCCAGTAGTAAGTGGGGACAGGGAAACACTGAAGCTTTCTTT.

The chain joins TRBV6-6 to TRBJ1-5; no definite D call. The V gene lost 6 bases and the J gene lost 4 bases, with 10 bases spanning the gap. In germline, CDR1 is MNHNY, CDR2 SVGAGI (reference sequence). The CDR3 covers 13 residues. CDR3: CASRLGGNQPQHF. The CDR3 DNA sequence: TGTGCCAGCAGACTCGGTGGGAATCAGCCCCAGCATTTT.

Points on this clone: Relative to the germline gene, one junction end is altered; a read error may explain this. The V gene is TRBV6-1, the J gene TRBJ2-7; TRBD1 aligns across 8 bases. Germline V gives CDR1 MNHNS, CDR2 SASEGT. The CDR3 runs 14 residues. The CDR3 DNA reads TGTGCCAGCAACCCCGACAGGGGATACTACGAGCAGTGCTTC. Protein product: CASNPDRGYYEQCF.

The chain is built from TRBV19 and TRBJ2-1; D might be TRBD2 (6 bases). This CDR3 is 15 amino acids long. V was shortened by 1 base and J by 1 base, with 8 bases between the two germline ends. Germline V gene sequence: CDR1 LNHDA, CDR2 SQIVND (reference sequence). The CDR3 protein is CASSIGGVSYNEQFF. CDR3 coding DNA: TGTGCCAGTAGTATAGGGGGGGTTTCCTACAATGAGCAGTTCTTC.

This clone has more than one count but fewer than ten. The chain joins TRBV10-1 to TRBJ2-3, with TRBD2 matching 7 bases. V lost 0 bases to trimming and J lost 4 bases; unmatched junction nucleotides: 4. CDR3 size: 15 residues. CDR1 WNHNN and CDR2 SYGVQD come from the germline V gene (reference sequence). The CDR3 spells CASSESNRGADTQYF. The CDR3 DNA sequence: TGCGCCAGCAGTGAGTCGAATCGGGGGGCAGATACGCAGTATTTT.

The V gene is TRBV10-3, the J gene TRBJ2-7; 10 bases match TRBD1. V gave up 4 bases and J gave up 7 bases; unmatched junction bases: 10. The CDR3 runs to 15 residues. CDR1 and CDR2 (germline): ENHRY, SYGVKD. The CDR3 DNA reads TGTGCCATCAGTGGTATAGGGACAGGGGCGGGGGAGCAGTACTTC. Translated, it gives CAISGIGTGAGEQYF.